These T cell receptor beta chains were read from a single sample in a study of T cells after yellow fever vaccination. TCRdb used MiXCR to reprocess the 5' RACE reads, holding one entry per CDR3 protein. Seen here are about 580,000 distinct CDR3 sequences, roughly a sixth observed once, and the top ten hold 15% to 20%. The sample was PBMCs, taken 5 days after the first yellow fever vaccination. Every receptor here comes from a man younger than 30 who received the YFV17D yellow fever vaccine. CDR3s leave out the opening cysteine and the closing phenylalanine or tryptophan.

ASSRDRGSEQF	11	TRBV7-2
ASSLPPGSGRTDTQY	15	TRBV7-2
ASSIQPGSGVSTDTQY	16	TRBV19
ASRSATGELF	10	TRBV6-6
ASSQVQDTLYEQY	13	TRBV4-1
ASSSHLAGGTDTQY	14	TRBV28
SVSWGSHTYEQY	12	TRBV29-1
ASSDTAGNQPQH	12	TRBV12-3/TRBV12-4
ASSPISPETQY	11	TRBV27
ASLTDSAGTDTQY	13	TRBV2